One and the same sample provided the 16 T cell receptor beta chains below, sequenced in a study of cytomegalovirus exposure and HLA in healthy donors. PCR employed 60 Vbeta and 13 Jbeta primers. Repertoires were generated with immunoSEQ multiplex PCR, while TCRdb's copy carries only in-frame clones and drops some. Seen in this sample are 30,000 to 40,000 clones; the ten most common clones hold approximately 5.9%. Sequenced: PBMCs. These receptors came from a human donor in good health.

The chain is built from TRBV6-5 and TRBJ1-1; TRBD1 aligns across 9 bases. This CDR3 contains 13 residues. Germline V gene data show CDR1 as MNHEY and CDR2 as SVGAGI. Germline trimming cut 5 bases from V and 8 bases from J; bases unmatched to any gene: 6. In DNA, the CDR3 is TGTGCCAGCAGTACAAACAGGGGGCGGGAAGCTTTCTTT. Its protein product is CASSTNRGREAFF.

The genes are TRBV15 and TRBJ2-3; D possibly corresponds to TRBD2 (7 bases). The V gene's germline CDR1 is LNHNV and CDR2 YYDKDF (reference sequence). This CDR3 has 17 residues. The germline V and J ends were trimmed by 3 bases and 5 bases, with 21 bases remaining between them. The CDR3 loop is CATSRADWGGGGDTQYF. The DNA for the CDR3 is TGTGCCACCAGCAGGGCCGACTGGGGGGGCGGGGGAGATACGCAGTATTTT.

The chain employs TRBV29-1 and TRBJ1-1; 9 bases align to TRBD1. The V gene end was trimmed by 6 bases and the J gene end by 1 base; junction bases not matched to a gene: 3. The CDR3 extends over 13 amino acids. CDR1 and CDR2 from the germline V gene are SQVTM and ANQGSEA. The CDR3 here is CSVTGGRNTEAFF. DNA of the CDR3: TGCAGCGTGACAGGGGGAAGGAACACTGAAGCTTTCTTT.

V and J are TRBV7-3 and TRBJ1-2, with D possibly TRBD1 on 5 matching bases. Germline CDR1 SGHTA, CDR2 FQGTGA. V lost 0 bases to trimming and J lost 3 bases, with 8 bases between them. The CDR3 runs to 14 residues. The CDR3 DNA reads TGTGCCAGCAGCTTAACCCGGGGGGACTATGGCTACACCTTC. Its translation is CASSLTRGDYGYTF.

The V gene is TRBV18, the J gene TRBJ2-7; 7 nucleotides agree with TRBD1. The CDR3 runs to 16 residues. Germline V gene data show CDR1 as KGHSH and CDR2 as LQKENI. Trimming removed 1 base from V and 0 bases from J; junction bases left unmatched: 6. The CDR3 nucleotides are TGTGCCAGCTCACCACGGGGACAGTCCGTCTCCTACGAGCAGTACTTC. It encodes CASSPRGQSVSYEQYF.

Details on this clone: One end of the junction fails to match germline, which may point to a read error. This CDR3 is also generated by other DNA sequences in the sample. V usage is TRBV6-1 and J usage is TRBJ2-7; tentative D call: TRBD2 (6 bases). Germline assignment: CDR1 MNHNS and CDR2 SASEGT. This CDR3 is built from 11 residues. The CDR3 DNA sequence: TGTGCCAGCAGTGCCCCGGGACTGAATATGTTC. The encoded protein is CASSAPGLNMF.

V usage is TRBV30 and J usage is TRBJ2-5; TRBD2 might be the D (5 bases). The CDR3 consists of 12 residues. V was pared by 7 bases and J by 4 bases, with 13 bases between. Germline values: CDR1 GTSNPN, CDR2 SVGIG (reference sequence). CDR3 sequence: CASAFGGETQYF. Written as DNA, the CDR3 is TGTGCCTCGGCTTTTGGAGGAGAGACCCAGTACTTC.

CDR3 in amino acids: CASTKRFIQGQTEAFF. CDR3 bases: TGTGCCAGCACCAAAAGATTCATTCAGGGGCAGACTGAAGCTTTCTTT. V usage is TRBV14 and J usage is TRBJ1-1; weak D call: TRBD1 (6 bases). The CDR3 totals 16 residues. Deletions cut 7 bases from V and 5 bases from J, with 23 bases between. Per the germline V gene, CDR1 is SGHDN and CDR2 is FVKESK.

The V call is TRBV6-1, the J call TRBJ1-4, with D unresolved. This CDR3 is 16 amino acids long. V was shortened by 6 bases and J by 0 bases, with 14 bases between the two germline ends. CDR1 is MNHNS, CDR2 SASEGT, per germline. CDR3 amino acids: CASSERVPATNEKLFF. In DNA form, the CDR3 reads TGTGCCAGCAGCGAACGAGTACCCGCAACTAATGAAAAACTGTTTTTT.

This chain links TRBV18 with TRBJ1-1; D is ambiguous. V lost 3 bases and J lost 1, with 9 bases in between. The CDR3 is made up of 14 amino acids. Germline CDR1 reads KGHSH; CDR2 reads LQKENI. CDR3 sequence (DNA): TGTGCCAGCTCACCCGTATCGTCGAACACTGAAGCTTTCTTT. Its translation is CASSPVSSNTEAFF.

The chain recombines TRBV6-5 with TRBJ2-1; D is perhaps TRBD2 (6 bases). Between the trimmed V and J ends, which lost 2 bases and 8 bases, there was a span of 16 bases. The germline gives CDR1 MNHEY, CDR2 SVGAGI. There are 15 residues in the CDR3. CDR3 nucleotide sequence: TGTGCCAGCAGTTACGTGGGGGTCCCGGGGGATGAGCAGTTCTTC. Its translation: CASSYVGVPGDEQFF.

Note on this clone: The junction departs from germline at one end; a sequencing error may be responsible. This chain links TRBV10-3 with TRBJ1-4; TRBD1 might be the D (6 bases). Germline V gene sequence: CDR1 ENHRY, CDR2 SYGVKD. This CDR3 has 16 residues. The CDR3 spells CAISEMLGATNEKMFF. CDR3 DNA: TGTGCCATCAGTGAGATGCTGGGGGCAACTAATGAAAAAATGTTTTTT.

The J gene is TRBJ2-2, the V gene TRBV2, with D perhaps matching TRBD2 (6 bases). The V gene lost 8 bases and the J gene lost 1 base, with 23 bases spanning the gap. The CDR3 consists of 18 residues. From germline, CDR1 is SNHLY and CDR2 FYNNEI. The CDR3 nucleotides read TGTGCCAGCTTTGTGGGGACTCAAAATCAACGGAACACCGGGGAGCTGTTTTTT. This gives the protein CASFVGTQNQRNTGELFF.

The gene calls are TRBV2 and TRBJ1-2; perhaps TRBD1 as D (6 bases). CDR3 size: 16 residues. V lost 4 bases and J 6 bases, leaving 21 bases between the germline ends. Germline V gives CDR1 SNHLY, CDR2 FYNNEI. The CDR3 protein is CASSARTARGRDGYTF. The CDR3 DNA follows: TGTGCCAGCAGTGCCCGGACCGCGCGGGGGCGTGATGGCTACACCTTC.

Here the CDR3 DNA reads TGTGCCAGCAGCTCAGACAGGGCAGCTTTCTTT. This codes for CASSSDRAAFF. The chain employs TRBV5-4 and TRBJ1-1; 7 bases map to TRBD1. V was clipped by 3 bases and J by 10 bases; unmatched bases: 3. The germline V gene encodes CDR1 SGHNT and CDR2 YYREEE (reference sequence). This CDR3 is built from 11 residues.

This chain links TRBV5-6 with TRBJ1-3; D unresolved. V gave up 2 bases and J gave up 8 bases, with 8 bases separating them. The CDR3 consists of 12 residues. Germline-derived CDR1 and CDR2 are SGHDT and YYEEEE. The CDR3 bases are TGTGCCAGCAGCTTAAGACGGGACACCATATATTTT. As protein: CASSLRRDTIYF. Full variable domain (rest looked up from reference TRBV5-6 and TRBJ1-3): DAGVTQSPTHLIKTRGQQVTLRCSPKSGHDTVSWYQQALGQGPQFIFQYYEEEERQRGNFPDRFSGHQFPNYSSELNVNALLLGDSALYLCASSLRRDTIYFGEGSWLTVV.